This T cell receptor beta chain is drawn from a study of regulatory T cells in long-lasting Graves disease. Study-wide results and caveats: Newly diagnosed patients shared 966 public clonotypes; persistent patients shared around 2,500. Among samples with persistent disease, TRBV28, TRBJ1-2 and TRBJ2-5 were favored.

Arm-PCR with iRepertoire HTBI primers amplified the CDR3 regions for these TCR beta libraries. MiXCR, applied by TCRdb to the multiplex PCR reads, yields one record per CDR3 protein. The sample holds about 350,000 distinct CDR3 sequences, approximately 15% seen once. This clonotype was seen a few times. The antigen remains unidentified. After removal of 8 bases from V and 7 bases from J, the junction contained 15 bases not matched to a gene. Germline CDR1 SGHDN, CDR2 FVKESK. The CDR3 covers 15 residues. Time point given: newly diagnosed GD, antithyroid drugs for less than 3 months. Scientists built the TCR library using RNA that was extracted from PBMCs. This sample was shared with a second study, whose subject was T cells in Graves' hyperthyroidism and ophthalmopathy. That work adds: Every diagnosis used clinical symptoms, serum thyroxine and TRAb, thyroid ultrasound and orbital computed tomography.

The clonotype originates from a man in his forties with Graves disease. Sequenced here: peripheral blood mononuclear cells (PBMCs), sampled at new diagnosis, from a patient treated with antithyroid drugs. The chain carries TRBV14 and TRBJ2-5; 8 positions agree with TRBD2. In DNA, the CDR3 is TGTGCCAGCGGCTCCACCGGGACTAGGGTGGGGACCCAGTACTTC. Its protein product is CASGSTGTRVGTQYF.